This TCR beta chain derives from a study of T cell responses to AZD1222 COVID-19 vaccine. Measured with immunoSEQ multiplex PCR; TCRdb has only the in-frame clones, and not every one. The table has 100,000 to 110,000 clones, 80% to 90% seen once. With respect to this clone: The antigen remains undetermined.

Study results and limitations: Among the donors, most were white British and more were female, and clonal diversity was possibly underestimated. Among vaccine-associated CD4 TCRs, coverage spanned spike, with dominance at 160-218 and 743-854. Among AZD1222 vaccinees, only 5 to 7 were seropositive at baseline.

The length of the CDR3 is 16 residues. Germline V CDR1 and CDR2: MRHNA, SNTAGT. Deletions cut 0 bases from V and 6 bases from J, with 15 bases between. Source: peripheral blood, taken on day 0 of MenACWY control vaccination. The chain combines TRBV6-4 with TRBJ2-1, with D perhaps given as TRBD1 or TRBD2 (5 bases each). The clonotype originates from an adult in good health. The CDR3 DNA reads TGTGCCAGCAGTGACTCTCCCACCCCGGGGCCCAATGAGCAGTTCTTC. Protein: CASSDSPTPGPNEQFF.